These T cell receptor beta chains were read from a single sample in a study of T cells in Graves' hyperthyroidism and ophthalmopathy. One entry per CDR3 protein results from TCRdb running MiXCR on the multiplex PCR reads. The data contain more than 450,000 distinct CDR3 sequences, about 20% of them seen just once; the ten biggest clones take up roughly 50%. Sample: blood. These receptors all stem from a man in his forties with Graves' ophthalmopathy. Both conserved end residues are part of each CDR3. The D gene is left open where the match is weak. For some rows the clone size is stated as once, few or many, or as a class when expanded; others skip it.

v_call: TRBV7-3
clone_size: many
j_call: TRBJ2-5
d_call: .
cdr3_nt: TGTGCCAGCAGCTTAACGACGGGACTCGGGCTGGAGACCCAGTACTTC
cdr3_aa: CASSLTTGLGLETQYF

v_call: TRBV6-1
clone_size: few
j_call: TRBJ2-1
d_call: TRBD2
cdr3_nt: TGTGCCAGCAGTCCCTTAGCGGGGGGGGTGAACAATGAGCAGTTCTTC
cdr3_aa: CASSPLAGGVNNEQFF

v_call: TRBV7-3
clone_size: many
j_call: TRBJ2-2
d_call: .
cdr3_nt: TGTGCCAGCAGCTTAGAGGGGAACACCGGGGAGCTGTTTTTT
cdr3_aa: CASSLEGNTGELFF

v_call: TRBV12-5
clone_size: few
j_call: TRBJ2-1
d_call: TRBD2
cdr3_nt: TGTGCTAGTGGTTTGGTAAGCGGGGCCATGCAAAATGAGCAGTTCTTC
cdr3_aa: CASGLVSGAMQNEQFF

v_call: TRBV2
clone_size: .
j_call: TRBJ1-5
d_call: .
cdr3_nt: TGTGCCGGCAGTGATCGGTTGAATAGCAATCAGCCCCAGCATTTT
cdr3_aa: CAGSDRLNSNQPQHF

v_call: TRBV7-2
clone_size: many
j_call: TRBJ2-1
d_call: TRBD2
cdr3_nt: TGTGCCAGCAGCTTAGGACTAGCGGGGGGCAGGAGCTCCTACAATGAGCAGTTCTTC
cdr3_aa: CASSLGLAGGRSSYNEQFF

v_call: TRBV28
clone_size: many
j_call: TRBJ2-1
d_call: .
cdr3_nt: TGTGCCAGCAGTCCTAAGTGGGATGAGCAGTTCTTC
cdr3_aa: CASSPKWDEQFF

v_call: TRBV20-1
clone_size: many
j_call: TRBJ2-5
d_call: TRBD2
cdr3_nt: TGCAGTGCTAGAGATACGGGTTCAAGGAGCGGGAGTTGGGAGACCCAGTACTTC
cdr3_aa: CSARDTGSRSGSWETQYF

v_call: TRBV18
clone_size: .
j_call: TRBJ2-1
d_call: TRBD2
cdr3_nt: TGTGCCAGCTCACCTCGACTAGCGGGGGAAAACAATGAGCAGTTCTTC
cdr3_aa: CASSPRLAGENNEQFF

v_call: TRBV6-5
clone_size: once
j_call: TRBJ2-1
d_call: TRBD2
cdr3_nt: TGTGCCAGCAGTTCGATAGCGGGGGCCTACAATGAGCAGTTCTTC
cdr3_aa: CASSSIAGAYNEQFF

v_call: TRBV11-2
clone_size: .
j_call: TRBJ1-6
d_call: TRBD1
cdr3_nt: TGTGCCAGCAGCCCGGGACAGGGGCCGCAACCCCTCCACTTT
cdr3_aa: CASSPGQGPQPLHF

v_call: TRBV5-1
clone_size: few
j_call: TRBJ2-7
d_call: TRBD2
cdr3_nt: TGCGCCAGCAGCTTGGAAACTAGCGGGAGCTCCTACGAGCAGTACTTC
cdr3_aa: CASSLETSGSSYEQYF

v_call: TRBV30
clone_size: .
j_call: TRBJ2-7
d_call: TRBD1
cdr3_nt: TGTGCCTGGAGTGCCGGACGACAGGGGGCCCACGAGCAGTACTTC
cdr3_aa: CAWSAGRQGAHEQYF

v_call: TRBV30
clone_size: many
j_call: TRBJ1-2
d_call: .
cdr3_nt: TGTGCCTGGAGTGTATCCGGGGCCTATGGCTACACCTTC
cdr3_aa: CAWSVSGAYGYTF

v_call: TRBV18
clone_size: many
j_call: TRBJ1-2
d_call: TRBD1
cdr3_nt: TGTGCCACCGGGACAGGGAACTATGGCTACACCTTC
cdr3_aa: CATGTGNYGYTF

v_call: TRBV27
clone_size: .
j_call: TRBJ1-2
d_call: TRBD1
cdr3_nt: TGTGCCAGCAGTTACTCGACAGGGTTCGGTGGCTACACCTTC
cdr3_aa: CASSYSTGFGGYTF

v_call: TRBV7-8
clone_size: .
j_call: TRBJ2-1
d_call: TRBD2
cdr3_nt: TGTGCCAGCAGCTGGGGAGGGGTTAATGAGCAGTTCTTC
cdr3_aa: CASSWGGVNEQFF

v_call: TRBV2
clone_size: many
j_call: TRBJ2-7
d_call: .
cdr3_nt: TGTGCCAGCGCAGGAACCTACGAGCAGTACTTC
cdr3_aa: CASAGTYEQYF

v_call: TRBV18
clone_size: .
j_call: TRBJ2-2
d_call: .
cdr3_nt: TGTGCCAGCTCACCAGCTTACAGCGGGGAGCTGTTTTTT
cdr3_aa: CASSPAYSGELFF

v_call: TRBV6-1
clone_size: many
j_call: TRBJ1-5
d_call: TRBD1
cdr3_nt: TGTGCCAGCATGAGACAGGGATTGGGTTGGGGCAATCAGCCCCAGCATTTT
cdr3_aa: CASMRQGLGWGNQPQHF

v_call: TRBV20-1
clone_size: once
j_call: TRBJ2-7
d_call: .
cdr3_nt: TGCAGTTTTAAGGAGTCCGGCGGGGCGGGGGAGCAGTACTTC
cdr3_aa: CSFKESGGAGEQYF

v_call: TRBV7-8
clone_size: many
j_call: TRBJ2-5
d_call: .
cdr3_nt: TGTGCCAGCAGCTTGGGATTAGGACGGAACCAAGAGACCCAGTACTTC
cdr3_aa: CASSLGLGRNQETQYF

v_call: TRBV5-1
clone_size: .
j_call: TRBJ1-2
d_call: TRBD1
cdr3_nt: TGCGCCAGCAGCTTAGGACAGGTAGACTATGGCTACACCTTC
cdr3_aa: CASSLGQVDYGYTF

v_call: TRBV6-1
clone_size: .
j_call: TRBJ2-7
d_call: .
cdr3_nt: TGTGCCAGCAGTGAATACGTCTACGAGCAGTACTTC
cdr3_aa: CASSEYVYEQYF

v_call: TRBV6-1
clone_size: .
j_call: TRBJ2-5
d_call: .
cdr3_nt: TGTGCCAGCAACTCCCTCCAAGAGACCCAGTACTTC
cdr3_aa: CASNSLQETQYF

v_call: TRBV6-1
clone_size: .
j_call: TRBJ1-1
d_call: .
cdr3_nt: TGTGCCAGCACCGACGACAAACTCGACACTGAAGCTTTCTTT
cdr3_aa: CASTDDKLDTEAFF